The source of this TCR beta chain is a study of OX40 agonist ivuxolimab in advanced cancers. Study overall: Three individuals attained partial responses, comprising one hepatocellular carcinoma case and two cutaneous melanoma cases. Findings and caveats of the study: There was clonal expansion of CD4+ and CD8+ blood T cells by week 6 at 0.1 to 3.0 mg/kg.

Sequencing was performed with immunoSEQ multiplex PCR; in TCRdb, only in-frame clones are kept and a portion is missing. The table includes about 77,000 clones, about 87% detected once. Looked up from germline, CDR1 is SNHLY and CDR2 is FYNNEI. V dropped 5 bases and J dropped 4 bases, with 11 bases sitting between them. The CDR3 sequence is 13 residues long. A word on this clone: Its cognate antigen is unknown.

This sample comprised CD4+ or CD8+ T cells sorted from blood, obtained in a trial of the OX40 agonist ivuxolimab. This TCR derives from an adult with an advanced solid tumor such as melanoma, head and neck, liver or kidney cancer. This rearrangement joins TRBV2 to TRBJ2-5, with D perhaps matching TRBD1 (6 bases). CDR3 region: CASSRQELETQYF. CDR3 nucleotide sequence: TGTGCCAGCAGTAGACAGGAACTAGAGACCCAGTACTTC.